This entry concerns a single T cell receptor beta chain. The target antigen is unknown. This record belongs to a study of OX40 agonist ivuxolimab in advanced cancers. Using immunoSEQ multiplex PCR, the repertoire was profiled, and TCRdb retains in-frame clones only, with some absent. The data show 35,000 to 50,000 clones, with around 84% seen just once and roughly 22% held by the top ten. Findings and limits, study-wide: Researchers did not establish what antigens the expanded peripheral T cells target.

Trimming shortened V by 4 bases and J by 5 bases, and 16 bases separated the two germline ends. This CDR3 contains 14 residues. Germline V gene data show CDR1 as SGHNT and CDR2 as YYREEE (reference sequence). This TCR was sampled from an adult with an advanced solid tumor such as melanoma, head and neck, liver or kidney cancer. Sequencing was performed on CD4+ or CD8+ T cells sorted from blood, taken in a trial of the OX40 agonist ivuxolimab. The genes are TRBV5-4 and TRBJ2-7, with TRBD1 as a possible D gene (5 bases). The CDR3, as DNA: TGTGCCAGCAGCCCGACAACAGGCTTGCACGAGCAGTACTTC. It codes for CASSPTTGLHEQYF.